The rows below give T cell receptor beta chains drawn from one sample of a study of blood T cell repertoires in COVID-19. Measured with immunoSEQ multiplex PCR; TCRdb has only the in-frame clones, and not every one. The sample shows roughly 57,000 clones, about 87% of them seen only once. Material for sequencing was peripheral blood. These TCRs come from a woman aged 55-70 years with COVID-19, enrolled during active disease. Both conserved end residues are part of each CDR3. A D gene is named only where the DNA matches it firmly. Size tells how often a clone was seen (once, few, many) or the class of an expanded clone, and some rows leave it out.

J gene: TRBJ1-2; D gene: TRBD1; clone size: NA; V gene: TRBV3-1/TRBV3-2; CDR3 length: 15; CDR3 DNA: TGTGCCAGCAGCCAAAGAACAGGGGCGGGCTATGGCTACACCTTC; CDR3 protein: CASSQRTGAGYGYTF
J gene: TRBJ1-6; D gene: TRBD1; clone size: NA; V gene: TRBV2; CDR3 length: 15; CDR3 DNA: TGTGCCAGCAGTGCCCGACAGGGGTCGAATTCACCCCTCCACTTT; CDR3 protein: CASSARQGSNSPLHF
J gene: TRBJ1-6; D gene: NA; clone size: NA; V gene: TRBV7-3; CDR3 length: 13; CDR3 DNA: TGTGCCAGCAGCTTAACGACTGATTCACCCCTCCACTTT; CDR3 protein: CASSLTTDSPLHF
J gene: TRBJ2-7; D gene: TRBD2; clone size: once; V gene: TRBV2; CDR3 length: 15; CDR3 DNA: TGTGCCAGCAGTCGACTAGCGGCAAGCTCCTACGAGCAGTACTTC; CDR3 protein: CASSRLAASSYEQYF
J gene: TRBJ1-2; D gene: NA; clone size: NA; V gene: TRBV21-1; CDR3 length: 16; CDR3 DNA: TGTGCCAGCAGCAAAGTCCCGGGGGGCGTGGCCTATGGCTACACCTTC; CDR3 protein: CASSKVPGGVAYGYTF
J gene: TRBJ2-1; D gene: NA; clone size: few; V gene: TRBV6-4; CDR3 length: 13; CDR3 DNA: TGTGCCAGCAGTGGGTCTCCGGCGGGACCGCAGTTCTTC; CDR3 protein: CASSGSPAGPQFF
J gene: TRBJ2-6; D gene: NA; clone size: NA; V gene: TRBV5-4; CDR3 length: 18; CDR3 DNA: TGTGCCAGCAGCAAACCGACAGGACCTCACTCTGGGGCCAACGTCCTGACTTTC; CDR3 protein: CASSKPTGPHSGANVLTF
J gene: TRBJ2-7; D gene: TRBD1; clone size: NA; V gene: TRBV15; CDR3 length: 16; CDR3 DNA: TGTGCCACCAGCAGAGATCCCCCAGGGGGCCCCTACGAGCAGTACTTC; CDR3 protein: CATSRDPPGGPYEQYF
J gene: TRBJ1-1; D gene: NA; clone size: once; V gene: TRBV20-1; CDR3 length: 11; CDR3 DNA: TGCAGTGCTAGAGAAAACAGGGCTACTTTCTTT; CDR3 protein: CSARENRATFF
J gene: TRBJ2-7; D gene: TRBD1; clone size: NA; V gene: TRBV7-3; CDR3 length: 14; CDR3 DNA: TGTGCCAGCAGCTCACAGGGGGGTCCCTACGAGCAGTACTTC; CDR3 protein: CASSSQGGPYEQYF
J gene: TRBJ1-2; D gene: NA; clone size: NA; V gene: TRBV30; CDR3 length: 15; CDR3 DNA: TGTGCCTGGAGTGGGGGGCTTGGGAACTACTATGGCTACACCTTC; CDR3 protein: CAWSGGLGNYYGYTF
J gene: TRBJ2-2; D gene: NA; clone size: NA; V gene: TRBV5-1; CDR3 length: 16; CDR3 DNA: TGCGCCAGCAGCTGGGCGCCCAGGGGGAACACCGGGGAGCTGTTTTTT; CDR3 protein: CASSWAPRGNTGELFF
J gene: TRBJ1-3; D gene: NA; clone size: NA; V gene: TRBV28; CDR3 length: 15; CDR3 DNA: TGTGCCAGCAGTTTCATGGGGGGTACTGGAAACACCATATATTTT; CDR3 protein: CASSFMGGTGNTIYF
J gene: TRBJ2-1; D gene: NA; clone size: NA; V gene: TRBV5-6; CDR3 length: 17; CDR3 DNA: TGTGCCAGCAGTTCCAGCATTCGCGGAAAACAATACAATGAGCAGTTCTTC; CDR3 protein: CASSSSIRGKQYNEQFF
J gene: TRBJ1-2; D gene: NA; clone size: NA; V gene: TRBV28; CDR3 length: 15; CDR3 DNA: TGTGCCAGCAGTTTGATGAGACAGGCCGCGGGTGGCTACACCTTC; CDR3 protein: CASSLMRQAAGGYTF
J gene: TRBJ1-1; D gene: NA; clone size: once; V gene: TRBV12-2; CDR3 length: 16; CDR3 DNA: TGTGCAAGTCGCAGAGGCGTAGGAACGCGTACCGCTGAAGCTTTCTTT; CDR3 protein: CASRRGVGTRTAEAFF
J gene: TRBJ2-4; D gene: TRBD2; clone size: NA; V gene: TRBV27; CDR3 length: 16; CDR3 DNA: TGTGCCAGCGGGCCCCAGGGAGGGATAGCCAAAAACATTCAGTACTTC; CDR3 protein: CASGPQGGIAKNIQYF
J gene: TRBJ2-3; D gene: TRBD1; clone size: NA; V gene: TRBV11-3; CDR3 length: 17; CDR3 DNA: TGTGCCAGCAGCTTACGGACAGGGGGCTTTCGCACAGATACGCAGTATTTT; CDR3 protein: CASSLRTGGFRTDTQYF